This T cell receptor beta chain was recorded in a study of blood T cell repertoires in COVID-19. Study background: COVID-19 samples from acute and convalescent phases originated in the United States, Italy and Spain.

The germline V gene encodes CDR1 LGHNT and CDR2 FRNRAP. The CDR3 loop spans 12 amino acids. V lost 6 bases and J lost 3, with 7 bases in between. As processed by the authors: The assay estimated nucleated cells by amplifying reference gene primers. TCRdb's copy holds only in-frame clones and misses some; the assay was immunoSEQ multiplex PCR. The V and J calls and clone size come from that table; D and trimming were worked out from the DNA. The sample holds fewer than 300,000 clones, about 81% seen once. Followed longitudinally, the Seattle patients had been enrolled during active infection. J is TRBJ2-3 and V is TRBV12-5; D gene ambiguous. This receptor was obtained from a human donor with COVID-19, enrolled during active disease. The donor label of this sample is uncertain. Sample: peripheral blood. Here the CDR3 reads CASGLNTDTQYF. The CDR3 region has the DNA TGTGCTAGTGGACTGAATACAGATACGCAGTATTTT.